A selection of T cell receptor beta chains follows, all from one sample in a study of T cell repertoires in cytomegalovirus infection. Each CDR3 protein is one row after TCRdb ran MiXCR on the reads. The sample lists approximately 270,000 distinct CDR3 sequences, about 20% occurring once. The antigens for these receptors are not known. The sample was cultured PBMCs, taken from culture after CMV antigen stimulation. Source of these receptors: a human donor in good health (CMV status not recorded). Some clones in this sample may be carry-over from other donors' samples. Both conserved end residues are part of each CDR3. D genes are given only for firm matches. A clone size is listed for some rows: how often the clone was seen (once, few, many), or a class if it is expanded.

j_call: TRBJ2-1; clone_size: -; d_call: -; v_call: TRBV12-3/TRBV12-4; cdr3_nt: TGTGCCAGCAGGGAGGGGATGGGCAATGAGCAGTTCTTC; cdr3_aa: CASREGMGNEQFF
j_call: TRBJ2-3; clone_size: few; d_call: -; v_call: TRBV12-3/TRBV12-4; cdr3_nt: TGTGCCAGCAGTCAAGAGACAGGGAGGACAGATACGCAGTATTTT; cdr3_aa: CASSQETGRTDTQYF
j_call: TRBJ1-5; clone_size: few; d_call: -; v_call: TRBV27; cdr3_nt: TGTGCCAGCAGTTTGTCCAGGGATGGGCGCAATCAGCCCCAGCATTTT; cdr3_aa: CASSLSRDGRNQPQHF
j_call: TRBJ1-2; clone_size: -; d_call: -; v_call: TRBV13; cdr3_nt: TGTGCCAGCAGCCCCAGGGAGAAACGTGGCTACACCTTC; cdr3_aa: CASSPREKRGYTF
j_call: TRBJ1-2; clone_size: -; d_call: TRBD1; v_call: TRBV7-8; cdr3_nt: TGTGCCAGCAGCTCGAGGAGGGGACAGGGGAACTATGGCTACACCTTC; cdr3_aa: CASSSRRGQGNYGYTF
j_call: TRBJ2-7; clone_size: few; d_call: -; v_call: TRBV12-3/TRBV12-4; cdr3_nt: TGTGCCAGCAGTCGTTCCGGGACTCTTTCTTACGAGCAGTACTTC; cdr3_aa: CASSRSGTLSYEQYF
j_call: TRBJ1-5; clone_size: few; d_call: -; v_call: TRBV15; cdr3_nt: TGTGCCACCAGCAGAGTCAATCAGCCCCAGCATTTT; cdr3_aa: CATSRVNQPQHF
j_call: TRBJ2-3; clone_size: many; d_call: TRBD2; v_call: TRBV7-2; cdr3_nt: TGTGCCAGCAGCTGGGGACTAGCGGGCACAGATACGCAGTATTTT; cdr3_aa: CASSWGLAGTDTQYF
j_call: TRBJ2-1; clone_size: -; d_call: -; v_call: TRBV19; cdr3_nt: TGTGCCAGCCACCCGACAGGAGTCTACAATGAGCAGTTCTTC; cdr3_aa: CASHPTGVYNEQFF
j_call: TRBJ2-1; clone_size: -; d_call: TRBD2; v_call: TRBV11-2; cdr3_nt: TGTGCCAGCAGCTCGACTAGCGGGAGGGCCTTCTGGGATGAGCAGTTCTTC; cdr3_aa: CASSSTSGRAFWDEQFF
j_call: TRBJ2-3; clone_size: -; d_call: TRBD2; v_call: TRBV29-1; cdr3_nt: TGCAGCGTTGGGACTAGCGGGAGAGGCTTCGGCACAGATACGCAGTATTTT; cdr3_aa: CSVGTSGRGFGTDTQYF
j_call: TRBJ2-3; clone_size: -; d_call: TRBD2; v_call: TRBV7-2; cdr3_nt: TGTGCCAGCAGCTTAGTCGGCGGGAGGAGGACAGATACGCAGTATTTT; cdr3_aa: CASSLVGGRRTDTQYF
j_call: TRBJ1-1; clone_size: many; d_call: -; v_call: TRBV27; cdr3_nt: TGTGCCAGCCGTACCAGTGGGCTTCTTGACACTGAAGCTTTCTTT; cdr3_aa: CASRTSGLLDTEAFF
j_call: TRBJ1-1; clone_size: -; d_call: TRBD1; v_call: TRBV28; cdr3_nt: TGTGCCAATCGGGACAGGGGACTAAAGACTGAAGCTTTCTTT; cdr3_aa: CANRDRGLKTEAFF
j_call: TRBJ2-7; clone_size: few; d_call: -; v_call: TRBV10-2; cdr3_nt: TGCGCCAGCAACGAAAGAGGCCACGAGCAGTACTTC; cdr3_aa: CASNERGHEQYF
j_call: TRBJ1-2; clone_size: few; d_call: -; v_call: TRBV7-6; cdr3_nt: TGTGCCAGCAGCTTGAGGGATTACAACGGCTACACCTTC; cdr3_aa: CASSLRDYNGYTF
j_call: TRBJ2-5; clone_size: few; d_call: -; v_call: TRBV5-4; cdr3_nt: TGTGCCAGCAGCTCCGGGGTGAGGGGGTACCAAGAGACCCAGTACTTC; cdr3_aa: CASSSGVRGYQETQYF
j_call: TRBJ1-2; clone_size: many; d_call: -; v_call: TRBV7-9; cdr3_nt: TGTGCCAGCAGCTTAGACTCGGAGACTGGTGGCTACACCTTC; cdr3_aa: CASSLDSETGGYTF
j_call: TRBJ2-3; clone_size: many; d_call: -; v_call: TRBV7-2; cdr3_nt: TGTGCCAGCACCCTAGCTAGGGCCACAGATACGCAGTATTTT; cdr3_aa: CASTLARATDTQYF
j_call: TRBJ2-1; clone_size: -; d_call: TRBD2; v_call: TRBV10-3; cdr3_nt: TGTGCCATCAGGACCGGGACTAGCGGTAAGAGCTCCTACAATGAGCAGTTCTTC; cdr3_aa: CAIRTGTSGKSSYNEQFF
j_call: TRBJ2-7; clone_size: -; d_call: -; v_call: TRBV20-1; cdr3_nt: TGCAGTGCTCCCCTCCCAGGGATCTACGAGCAGTACTTC; cdr3_aa: CSAPLPGIYEQYF
j_call: TRBJ2-1; clone_size: many; d_call: TRBD1; v_call: TRBV28; cdr3_nt: TGTGCCAGCAGTTTATTAGACGAGGGACAGGGGGCGTTCTTC; cdr3_aa: CASSLLDEGQGAFF
j_call: TRBJ1-4; clone_size: few; d_call: -; v_call: TRBV12-3/TRBV12-4; cdr3_nt: TGTGCCAGCAGCCCAAGGCGAGGGGATGAAAAACTGTTTTTT; cdr3_aa: CASSPRRGDEKLFF
j_call: TRBJ1-6; clone_size: -; d_call: TRBD1; v_call: TRBV28; cdr3_nt: TGTGCCAGCAGTTTAGCGGACAGGCATAATTCACCCCTCCACTTT; cdr3_aa: CASSLADRHNSPLHF
j_call: TRBJ2-1; clone_size: -; d_call: TRBD1; v_call: TRBV6-1; cdr3_nt: TGTGCCAGCAGTGGAGACAGGGGACGGGGTTCCTACAATGAGCAGTTCTTC; cdr3_aa: CASSGDRGRGSYNEQFF
j_call: TRBJ2-2; clone_size: -; d_call: -; v_call: TRBV11-2; cdr3_nt: TGTGCCAGCAGCTTGATCAAGGGAAGAACCGGGGAGCTGTTTTTT; cdr3_aa: CASSLIKGRTGELFF
j_call: TRBJ2-3; clone_size: -; d_call: -; v_call: TRBV6-5; cdr3_nt: TGTGCCAGCAGTTACTCGTCAACGCTTTACACAGATACGCAGTATTTT; cdr3_aa: CASSYSSTLYTDTQYF
j_call: TRBJ2-1; clone_size: -; d_call: -; v_call: TRBV19; cdr3_nt: TGTGCCAGTAGTCCTAGATACGGGATAAATGAGCAGTTCTTC; cdr3_aa: CASSPRYGINEQFF
j_call: TRBJ2-1; clone_size: few; d_call: TRBD2; v_call: TRBV12-3/TRBV12-4; cdr3_nt: TGTGCCAGCAGTCGACTAGCGGGGCAGAATGAGCAGTTCTTC; cdr3_aa: CASSRLAGQNEQFF
j_call: TRBJ2-7; clone_size: -; d_call: -; v_call: TRBV12-3/TRBV12-4; cdr3_nt: TGTGCCAGCATGTCACTAGCCGGAGCCTACGAGCAGTACTTC; cdr3_aa: CASMSLAGAYEQYF